This T cell receptor (beta chain) came from a study of blood T cell repertoires in COVID-19. Study details: Acute and convalescent COVID-19 samples came from the United States, Italy and Spain. Sample material is recorded as cDNA or gDNA derived from T cells, B-cell-depleted T cells, or PBMCs.

V was pared by 6 bases and J by 8 bases, with 10 bases of the junction left unmatched. The CDR3 is 15 amino acids. Germline V gene sequence: CDR1 MNHEY, CDR2 SVGAGI. Authors' processing steps: By means of reference gene primer amplification, nucleated cell counts were estimated. Using immunoSEQ multiplex PCR, the repertoire was profiled, and TCRdb retains in-frame clones only, with some absent. The V and J calls and clone size are taken from that table; D and trimming were inferred from the DNA. Seen here are 150,000 to 200,000 clones, more than 85% observed once, and the top ten hold roughly 2%. Seattle enrolled patients during active infection and tracked them longitudinally.

This TCR derives from an older woman with COVID-19, enrolled during active disease. The chain links TRBV6-5 to TRBJ1-6; 7 nucleotides align to TRBD1. Material for sequencing was peripheral blood. The CDR3 loop reads CASRPPGQQYSPLHF. The DNA of the CDR3 is TGTGCCAGCAGACCCCCGGGACAGCAATATTCACCCCTCCACTTT.